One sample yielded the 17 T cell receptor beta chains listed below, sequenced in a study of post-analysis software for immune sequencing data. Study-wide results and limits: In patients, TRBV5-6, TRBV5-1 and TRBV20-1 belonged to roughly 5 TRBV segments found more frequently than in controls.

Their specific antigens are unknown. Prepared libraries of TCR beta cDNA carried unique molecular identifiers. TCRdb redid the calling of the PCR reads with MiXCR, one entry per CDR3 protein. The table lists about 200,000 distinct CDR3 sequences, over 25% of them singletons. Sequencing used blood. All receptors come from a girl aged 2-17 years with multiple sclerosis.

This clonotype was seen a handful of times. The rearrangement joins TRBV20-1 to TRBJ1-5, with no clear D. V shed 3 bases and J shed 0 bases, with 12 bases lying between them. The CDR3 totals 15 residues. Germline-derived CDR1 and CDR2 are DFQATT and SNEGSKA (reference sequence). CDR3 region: CSASRQEYSNQPQHF. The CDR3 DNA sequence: TGCAGTGCTAGTAGGCAGGAGTATAGCAATCAGCCCCAGCATTTT.

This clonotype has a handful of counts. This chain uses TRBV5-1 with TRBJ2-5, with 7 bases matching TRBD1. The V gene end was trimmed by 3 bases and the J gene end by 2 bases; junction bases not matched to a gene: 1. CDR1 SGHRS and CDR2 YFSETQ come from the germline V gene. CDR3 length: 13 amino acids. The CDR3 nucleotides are TGCGCCAGCAGCTGGGACAGACAAGAGACCCAGTACTTC. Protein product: CASSWDRQETQYF.

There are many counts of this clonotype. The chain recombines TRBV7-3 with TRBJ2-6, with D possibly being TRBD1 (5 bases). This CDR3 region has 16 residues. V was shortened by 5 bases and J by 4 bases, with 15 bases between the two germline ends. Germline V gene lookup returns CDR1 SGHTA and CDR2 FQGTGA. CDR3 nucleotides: TGTGCCAGCAGCGCGCGCAGGGTAGCCGGGGCCAACGTCCTGACTTTC. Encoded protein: CASSARRVAGANVLTF.

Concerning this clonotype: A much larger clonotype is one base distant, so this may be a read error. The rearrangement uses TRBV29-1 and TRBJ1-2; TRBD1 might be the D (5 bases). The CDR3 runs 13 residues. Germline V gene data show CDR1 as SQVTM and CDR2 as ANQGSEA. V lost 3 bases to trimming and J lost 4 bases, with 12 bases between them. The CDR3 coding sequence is TGCAGCGTTGACGATTGGGGGACCTATGGCTACACCTTC. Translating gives CSVDDWGTYGYTF.

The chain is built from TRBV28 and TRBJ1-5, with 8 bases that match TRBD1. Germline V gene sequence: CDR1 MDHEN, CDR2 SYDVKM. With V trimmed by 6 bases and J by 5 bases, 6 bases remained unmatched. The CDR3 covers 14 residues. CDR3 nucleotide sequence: TGTGCCAGCAGGGAGGCAGGGGGCTATCAGCCCCAGCATTTT. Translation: CASREAGGYQPQHF. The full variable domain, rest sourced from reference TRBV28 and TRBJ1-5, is DVKVTQSSRYLVKRTGEKVFLECVQDMDHENMFWYRQDPGLGLRLIYFSYDVKMKEKGDIPEGYSVSREKKERFSLILESASTNQTSMYLCASREAGGYQPQHFGDGTRLSIL.

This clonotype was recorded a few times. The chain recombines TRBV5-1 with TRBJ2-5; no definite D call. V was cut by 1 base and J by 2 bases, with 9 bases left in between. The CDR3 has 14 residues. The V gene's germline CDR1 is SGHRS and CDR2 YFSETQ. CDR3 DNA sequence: TGCGCCAGCAGCTTGTCACTCCTACAAGAGACCCAGTACTTC. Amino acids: CASSLSLLQETQYF.

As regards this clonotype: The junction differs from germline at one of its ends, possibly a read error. The CDR3 DNA is TGTACCAGCTCACCACTAGGGCTTCGGAATGAGCAGTTCTTC. Translation gives CTSSPLGLRNEQFF. The chain uses TRBV18 and TRBJ2-1; D might be TRBD2 (5 bases). The germline CDR1 and CDR2 sequences are KGHSH and LQKENI. The CDR3 contains 14 residues.

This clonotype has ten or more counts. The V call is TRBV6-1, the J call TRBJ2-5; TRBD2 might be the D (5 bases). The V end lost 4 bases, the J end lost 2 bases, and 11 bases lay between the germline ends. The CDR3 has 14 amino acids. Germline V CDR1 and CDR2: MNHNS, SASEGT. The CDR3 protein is CASSAGGPQETQYF. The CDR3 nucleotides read TGTGCCAGCAGTGCAGGAGGTCCACAAGAGACCCAGTACTTC.

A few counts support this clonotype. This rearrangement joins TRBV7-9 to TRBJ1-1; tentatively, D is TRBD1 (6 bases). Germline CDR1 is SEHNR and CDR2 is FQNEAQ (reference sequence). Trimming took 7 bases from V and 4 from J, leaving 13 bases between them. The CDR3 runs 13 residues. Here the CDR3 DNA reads TGTGCCAGCACCCACAGGGACTTCACTGAAGCTTTCTTT. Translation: CASTHRDFTEAFF.

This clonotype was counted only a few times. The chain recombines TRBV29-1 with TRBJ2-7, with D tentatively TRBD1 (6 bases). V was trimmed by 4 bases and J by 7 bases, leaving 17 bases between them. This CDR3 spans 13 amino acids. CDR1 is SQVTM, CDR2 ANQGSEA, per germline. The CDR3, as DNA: TGCAGCGTTGGGAGACAGGTCCGCAATGAGCAGTACTTC. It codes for CSVGRQVRNEQYF.

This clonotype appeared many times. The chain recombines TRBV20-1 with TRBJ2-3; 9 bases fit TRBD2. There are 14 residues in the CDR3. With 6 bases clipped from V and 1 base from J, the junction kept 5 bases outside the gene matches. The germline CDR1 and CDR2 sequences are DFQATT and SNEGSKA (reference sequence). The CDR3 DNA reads TGCAGTGCGATAGCGGGAGCGGGCACAGATACGCAGTATTTT. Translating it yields CSAIAGAGTDTQYF.

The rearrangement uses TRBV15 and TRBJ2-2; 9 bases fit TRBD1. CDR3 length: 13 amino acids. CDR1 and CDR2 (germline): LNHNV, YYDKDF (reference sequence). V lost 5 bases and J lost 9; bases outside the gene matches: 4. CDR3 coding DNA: TGTGCCACCAGCCGACAGGGGGGCCGGGAGCTGTTTTTT. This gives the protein CATSRQGGRELFF.

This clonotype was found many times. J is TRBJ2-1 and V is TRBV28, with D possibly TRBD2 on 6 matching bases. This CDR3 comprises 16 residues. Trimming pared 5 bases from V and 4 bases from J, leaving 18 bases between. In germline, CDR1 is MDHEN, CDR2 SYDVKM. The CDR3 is CASSHSGTGGYNEQFF. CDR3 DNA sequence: TGTGCCAGCAGTCACTCCGGGACCGGGGGATACAATGAGCAGTTCTTC.

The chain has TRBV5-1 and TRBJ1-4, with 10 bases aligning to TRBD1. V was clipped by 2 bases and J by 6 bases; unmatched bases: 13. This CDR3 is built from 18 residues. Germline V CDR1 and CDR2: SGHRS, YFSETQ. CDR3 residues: CASSFDPRDRGRDEKLFF. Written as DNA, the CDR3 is TGCGCCAGCAGCTTCGATCCCCGGGACAGGGGACGGGATGAAAAACTGTTTTTT. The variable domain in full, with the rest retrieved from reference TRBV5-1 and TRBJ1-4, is KAGVTQTPRYLIKTRGQQVTLSCSPISGHRSVSWYQQTPGQGLQFLFEYFSETQRNKGNFPGRFSGRQFSNSRSEMNVSTLELGDSALYLCASSFDPRDRGRDEKLFFGSGTQLSVL.

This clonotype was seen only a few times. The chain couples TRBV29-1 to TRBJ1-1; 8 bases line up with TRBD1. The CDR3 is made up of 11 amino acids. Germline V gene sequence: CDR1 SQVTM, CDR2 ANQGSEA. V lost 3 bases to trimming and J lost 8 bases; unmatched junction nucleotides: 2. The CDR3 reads CSVDRGQEAFF. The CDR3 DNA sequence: TGCAGCGTTGACAGGGGGCAAGAAGCTTTCTTT.

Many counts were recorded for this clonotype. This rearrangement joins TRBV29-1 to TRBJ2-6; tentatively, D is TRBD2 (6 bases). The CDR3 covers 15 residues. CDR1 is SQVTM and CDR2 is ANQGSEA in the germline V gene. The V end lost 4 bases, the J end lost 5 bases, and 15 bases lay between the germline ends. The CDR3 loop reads CSVVVGGGRANVLTF. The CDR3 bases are TGCAGCGTTGTGGTGGGAGGCGGTAGGGCCAACGTCCTGACTTTC.

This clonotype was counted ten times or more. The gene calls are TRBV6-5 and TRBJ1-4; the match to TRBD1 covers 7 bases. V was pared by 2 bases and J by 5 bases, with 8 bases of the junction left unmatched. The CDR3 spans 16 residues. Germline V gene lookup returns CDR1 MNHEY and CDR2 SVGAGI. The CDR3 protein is CASSYGWDSINEKLFF. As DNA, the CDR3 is TGTGCCAGCAGTTACGGATGGGACAGCATCAATGAAAAACTGTTTTTT.